This entry features one T cell receptor beta chain sequence. This sample is drawn from a study of blood T cell repertoires in COVID-19. Study overall: The United States, Italy and Spain were the sources of the acute and convalescent COVID-19 samples. PBMCs, B-cell-depleted T cells, or T cells provided the cDNA or gDNA that made up the material.

The length of the CDR3 is 12 residues. From germline, CDR1 is GTSNPN and CDR2 SVGIG (reference sequence). The V gene end was trimmed by 4 bases and the J gene end by 4 bases; junction bases not matched to a gene: 2. Per the original methods: Estimated nucleated cell counts came from reference gene primer amplification. TCRdb keeps only in-frame clones here, not all; method: immunoSEQ multiplex PCR. That table supplies the V and J calls and clone size; D and trimming were determined from the DNA. This sample yields roughly 190,000 clones, of which around 84% are seen a single time; less than 20% belongs to the top ten.

This TCR came from a human donor in a cohort sampled during active COVID-19. Sequencing input: peripheral blood. The V gene is TRBV30, the J gene TRBJ2-5, with TRBD1 matching 8 bases. The CDR3 DNA reads TGTGCCTGGACAGGGGGCTTAGAGACCCAGTACTTC. This encodes CAWTGGLETQYF.